This TCR beta chain emerged from a study of shared clonotypes between healthy human individuals. Repertoires were generated with immunoSEQ multiplex PCR, while TCRdb's copy carries only in-frame clones and drops some. The table has millions of clones, more than 85% seen once. CDR3 size: 13 residues. Germline V gives CDR1 SGDLS, CDR2 YYNGEE. With V trimmed by 3 bases and J by 4 bases, 3 bases remained unmatched. Turning to this clone: The antigen is undetermined. This same CDR3 is encoded by further DNA sequences in the sample.

Study observations and caveats: Owing to a small donor count, the genetic and exposure-history diversity represented was limited.

The chain uses TRBV9 and TRBJ2-5; 7 bases align to TRBD2. Sequencing was carried out using naive CD4+ T cells from PBMCs. Regarding subset: CD45RA+ positively selected. This sequence originates from a man between 18 and 29 years old in good health. Some clones in this sample may be carry-over from other donors' samples. The CDR3 bases are TGTGCCAGCAGCGCGGGGGGAGGAGAGACCCAGTACTTC. It codes for CASSAGGGETQYF.